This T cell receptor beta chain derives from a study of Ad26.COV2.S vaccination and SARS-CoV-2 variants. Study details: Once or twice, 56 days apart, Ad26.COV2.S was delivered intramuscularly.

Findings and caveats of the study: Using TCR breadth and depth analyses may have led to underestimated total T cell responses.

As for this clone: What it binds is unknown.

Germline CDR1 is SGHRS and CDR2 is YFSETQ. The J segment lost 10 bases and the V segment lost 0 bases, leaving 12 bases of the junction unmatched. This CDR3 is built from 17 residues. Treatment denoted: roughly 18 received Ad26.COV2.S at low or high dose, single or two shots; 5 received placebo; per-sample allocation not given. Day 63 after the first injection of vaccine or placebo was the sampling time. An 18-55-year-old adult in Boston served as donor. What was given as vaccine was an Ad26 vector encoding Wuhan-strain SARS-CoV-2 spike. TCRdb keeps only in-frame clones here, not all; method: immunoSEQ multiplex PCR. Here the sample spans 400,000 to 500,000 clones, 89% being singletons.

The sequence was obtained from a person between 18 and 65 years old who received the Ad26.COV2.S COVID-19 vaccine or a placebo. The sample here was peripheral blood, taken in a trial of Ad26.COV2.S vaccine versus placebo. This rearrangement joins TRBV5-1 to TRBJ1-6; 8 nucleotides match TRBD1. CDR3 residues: CASSLAAGGEIGSPLHF. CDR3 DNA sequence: TGCGCCAGCAGCTTGGCCGCAGGGGGCGAAATCGGCTCACCCCTCCACTTT.